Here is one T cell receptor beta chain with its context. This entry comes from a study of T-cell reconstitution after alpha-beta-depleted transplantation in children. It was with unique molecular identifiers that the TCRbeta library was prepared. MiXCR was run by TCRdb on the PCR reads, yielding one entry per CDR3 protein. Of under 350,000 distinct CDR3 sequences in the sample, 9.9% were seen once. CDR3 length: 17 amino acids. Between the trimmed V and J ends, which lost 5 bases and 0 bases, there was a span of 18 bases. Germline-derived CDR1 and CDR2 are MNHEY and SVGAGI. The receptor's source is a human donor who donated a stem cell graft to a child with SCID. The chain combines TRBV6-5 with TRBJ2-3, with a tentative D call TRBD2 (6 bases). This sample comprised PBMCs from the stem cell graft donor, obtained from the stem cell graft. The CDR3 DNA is TGTGCCAGCAGTCAGTCTGGACTAACCCCTAGCACAGATACGCAGTATTTT. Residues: CASSQSGLTPSTDTQYF.